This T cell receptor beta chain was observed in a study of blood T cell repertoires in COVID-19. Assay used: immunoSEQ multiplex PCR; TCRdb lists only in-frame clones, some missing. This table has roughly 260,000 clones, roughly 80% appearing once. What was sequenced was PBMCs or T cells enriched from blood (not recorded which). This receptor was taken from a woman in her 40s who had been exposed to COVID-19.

This chain's CDR3 is CASSLAKIYNEQFF. CDR3 nucleotides: TGTGCCAGCAGCTTAGCTAAGATATACAATGAGCAGTTCTTC. The chain couples TRBV13 to TRBJ2-1, with D uncertain. This CDR3 region has 14 residues. V lost 1 base to trimming and J lost 4 bases, with 8 bases between them. Germline-derived CDR1 and CDR2 are PRHDT and FYEKMQ (reference sequence).